Listed here is a single T cell receptor (beta chain). Antigen specificity is unknown. The assay was immunoSEQ multiplex PCR, and TCRdb's table has in-frame clones only and misses some. The table lists roughly 4,900 clones, roughly 42% of them singletons. This entry belongs to a study of Tregs in tolerant kidney transplant recipients. Looking at the study overall: Recipient PBMCs carried a CFSE label and met irradiated graft donor PBMCs for 6 days before FACS sorting.

The CDR3 contains 14 residues. V gave up 4 bases and J gave up 3 bases; unmatched junction bases: 6. Germline lookup yields CDR1 SGHRS and CDR2 YFSETQ. Study outcomes and limitations: The most relevant donor-specific Treg TCRbeta repertoire apparently came from expansion with activated donor B cells. Biological reproducibility was not directly addressed in this study. Validation in larger populations is needed because few patients were studied.

This TCR was sampled from a human donor in good health. This sequence joins TRBV5-1 and TRBJ2-7; 8 bases map to TRBD1. The sample consisted of CD8+ T cells from blood cultured with allogeneic cells. The CDR3 loop is CASSLGGQVYEQYF. Here the CDR3 DNA reads TGCGCCAGCAGCCTTGGGGGACAGGTCTACGAGCAGTACTTC. Together with reference TRBV5-1 and TRBJ2-7, the CDR3 gives the full variable domain: KAGVTQTPRYLIKTRGQQVTLSCSPISGHRSVSWYQQTPGQGLQFLFEYFSETQRNKGNFPGRFSGRQFSNSRSEMNVSTLELGDSALYLCASSLGGQVYEQYFGPGTRLTVT.